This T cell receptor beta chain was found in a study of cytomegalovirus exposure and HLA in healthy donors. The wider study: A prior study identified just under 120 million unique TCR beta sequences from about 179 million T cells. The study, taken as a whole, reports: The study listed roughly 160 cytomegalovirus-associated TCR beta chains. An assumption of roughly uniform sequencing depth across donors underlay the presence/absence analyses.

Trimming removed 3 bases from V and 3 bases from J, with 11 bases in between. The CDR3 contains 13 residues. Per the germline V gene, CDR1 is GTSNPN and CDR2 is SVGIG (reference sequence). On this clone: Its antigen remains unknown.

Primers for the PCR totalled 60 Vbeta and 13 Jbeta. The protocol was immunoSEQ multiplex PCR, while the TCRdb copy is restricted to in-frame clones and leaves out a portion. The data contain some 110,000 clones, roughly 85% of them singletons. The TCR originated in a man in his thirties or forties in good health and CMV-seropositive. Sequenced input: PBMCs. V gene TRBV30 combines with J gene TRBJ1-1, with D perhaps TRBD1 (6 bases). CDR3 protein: CAWSRGGDTEAFF. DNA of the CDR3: TGTGCCTGGAGCAGAGGGGGAGACACTGAAGCTTTCTTT. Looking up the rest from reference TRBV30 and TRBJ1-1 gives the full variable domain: SQTIHQWPATLVQPVGSPLSLECTVEGTSNPNLYWYRQAAGRGLQLLFYSVGIGQISSEVPQNLSASRPQDRQFILSSKKLLLSDSGFYLCAWSRGGDTEAFFGQGTRLTVV.